This T cell receptor beta chain was sequenced in a study of cytomegalovirus exposure and HLA in healthy donors. Between the trimmed V and J ends, which lost 6 bases and 4 bases, there was a span of 16 bases. CDR1 LNHDA and CDR2 SQIVND come from the germline V gene (reference sequence). This CDR3 comprises 15 residues. PCR used 60 Vbeta primers and 13 Jbeta primers. The data were produced by immunoSEQ multiplex PCR, yet TCRdb's version contains in-frame clones alone and is incomplete. The table lists approximately 220,000 clones, roughly 84% of them singletons, with under 0.85% in the top ten. This clonotype originated in a boy under 10 years old in good health and CMV-seronegative. Source material: PBMCs. The rearrangement uses TRBV19 and TRBJ1-3; possibly TRBD1 for D (6 bases). The CDR3 coding sequence is TGTGCCAGTAGCGTCGACCTGGGGACAGGAAACACCATATATTTT. This translates into CASSVDLGTGNTIYF.